This TCR beta chain was captured by sequencing in a study of cytomegalovirus exposure and HLA in healthy donors (dated by TCRdb to the late 2010s). The study in broad terms: According to an earlier analysis of 550 to 700 of the donors, some 180 million T cells yielded approximately 120 million unique TCR beta sequences and less than 300 Gb of sequence data. Around 300 gigabases of sequencing data and approximately 93 million unique TCR sequences were included in an early release covering about 600 HLA-typed donors. Among the approximately 430 genotyped donors, around 81% belonged to the genetic ancestry cluster associated with self-reported Caucasian donors. The study was designed to test whether signatures of past pathogen exposure could be identified by cataloging public T cell receptors. The T cell repertoires of about 700 subjects were profiled by immunosequencing and related to cytomegalovirus serostatus. A separate validation cohort of about 110 different subjects was used in addition to the approximately 640-subject first cohort. To predict cytomegalovirus infection status, the study brought together high-throughput TCR immunosequencing, statistical association of individual TCRs with disease status, and machine learning. A later analysis re-analyzed previously published TCR beta repertoires from 666 donors and added high-resolution HLA genotyping to study TCR occurrence patterns. Rather than drawing on any new phenotypic data, the later analysis identified candidate immune exposures from TCR beta sequences and the way those sequences occurred across donors. An earlier analysis of several hundred of the donors applied high-throughput TCR beta sequencing to assess whether each TCR beta V gene segment acted as functional or pseudogenic. Donor age, sex, ethnicity and CMV serostatus were compiled alongside the repertoire data. Genome-wide SNP genotypes for about 65% of the roughly 670 donors were used in a later genetic analysis, which treated that subset as a discovery cohort. All discovery cohort repertoires had been generated using a single sequencing platform. HLA typing covered class I and class II loci at four-digit resolution. Typing coverage varied by locus: roughly 629-630 donors for A, B, C, DRB1 and DQB1; more than 500 for DQA1; over 600 for DPA1; fewer than 480 for DPB1. Five DR-DQ haplotypes were handled as single units for association and clustering, since linkage in the cohort was strong. Among some 400 genotyped donors of the cohort, an average of roughly 240,000 unique TCR beta nucleotide sequences were sequenced per donor, around 20% of them non-productive.

The germline V gene (reference sequence) supplies CDR1 GTSNPN and CDR2 SVGIG. Trimming accounts for 4 bases at V and 7 bases at J, while the number of junction bases matched to no gene is 10. Inclusive of the bounding cysteine and phenylalanine, the CDR3 is 15 residues long. The retained sequence is limited to the CDR3, 45 bases, with the frame set at the first base. The method behind the library was the immunoSEQ multiplex PCR assay. The multiplex PCR relied on a mix of 60 forward primers for TCR Vbeta segments and 13 reverse primers for TCR Jbeta segments. Amplification of the CDR3 region of rearranged TCR beta genes was performed with a multiplex PCR assay on genomic DNA. The Illumina HiSeq System was used to sequence the amplified TCR beta libraries as 87-base-pair reads. Concerning the study's data processing: Across the 666 repertoires, a later analysis counted 60 million to 90 million unique TCR beta chains, around 11 million of which were shared by at least two donors. To remove PCR and sequencing errors, raw reads were error-corrected and collapsed into unique sequences using a nearest-neighbor algorithm that merged closely related sequences. To assign V, D and J gene segments, CDR3 sequences were aligned to IMGT reference sequences. For a sequence to be retained, a match of at least six nucleotides to both a V gene segment and a J gene segment was required. A rearrangement counted as productive if the CDR3 had no stop codons and remained in frame with V and J, and every other rearrangement counted as non-productive. Following IMGT convention, CDR3 was defined as the stretch from the second conserved V-encoded cysteine to the conserved J-encoded phenylalanine. The earlier analysis of a few hundred of the donors excluded any sequence lacking an unambiguous match to a single V gene segment. In an earlier analysis of a few hundred of the donors, V segments were called functional above 56.7% productive rearrangements and were called segregating when the between-donor standard deviation exceeded 5%. A statistical classification framework was built to diagnose cytomegalovirus status from the catalog of TCR beta chain sequences. V and J gene assignment, in a later analysis, came from comparing TCR nucleotide sequences with IMGT/GENE-DB human TR gene sequences. Using the TCRdist pipeline, a later analysis assigned CDR3 sequences along with most-parsimonious VDJ recombination scenarios. In a later analysis, each TCR beta chain was defined by its CDR3 amino acid sequence together with its V-gene family, and reads without a unique V-gene family were excluded. As a way to deal with suspected cross-contamination and a sequencing artifact, a later analysis dropped 500 to 700 nucleotide sequences that were highly shared and had low generation probability. For each public chain, a later analysis derived a clonal expansion index from normalized ranks of inferred template counts within each repertoire. Generation probabilities in a later analysis came from a VDJ recombination model fitted to out-of-frame rearrangements, and those results were checked against IGoR. Hypergeometric tests were used in a later analysis to score TCR-TCR, TCR-HLA and TCR-CMV co-occurrence, with a repertoire-size bias correction applied to the TCR pairs. In a later analysis, false discovery rates were estimated by permuting HLA or CMV assignments 20 times. In a later analysis, co-occurring TCRs were grouped using DBSCAN, and TCRdist sequence similarity was added for clustering within HLA-allele-positive subsets. Repertoires with fewer than 30,000 or more than 120,000 public chains were left out of co-occurrence clustering, as were about 5 repertoires with anomalous nucleotide sharing. TCRdb's version of the immuneACCESS table is confined to in-frame rearrangements and falls short of the full clone set. An unresolved V gene accounts for under half of the shortfall where checked; the remainder is of unknown origin. That table supplies the V and J calls and clone size; D and trimming were determined from the DNA. The sample table holds 100,000 or so clones, of which roughly 15% were seen once. More than 0.65% of the sample rests with the top ten.

A word on this clone: Its antigen remains unidentified. No quality values exist for individual bases; no much larger clone is one base distant.

The cohort comprised hundreds of healthy bone marrow donors. All cohort members were sampled while nominally healthy, although unrecorded immune exposures were likely present. The donor tested CMV seronegative, placing the donor among the 350 or so seronegative members of the cohort. Each donor provided a peripheral blood sample, and peripheral blood mononuclear cells were used for TCR beta sequencing. Genomic DNA was extracted from the blood cell samples with the Qiagen DNeasy Blood Extraction Kit. General study outcomes and caveats: A later genetic analysis associated a missense DCLRE1C variant with V-gene and J-gene trimming of TCR beta chains, and an independent cohort replicated the association. In vitro tests confirmed that a few of the cytomegalovirus-associated TCR beta chains recognize cytomegalovirus antigens. A further reported finding was that TCR beta sequences accurately predicted the HLA-A and HLA-B alleles for most subjects in the first cohort. Because counts were too low, about 15 rarely observed V segments, including chromosome 9 orphons, were left out of the earlier analysis of 500 to 750 of the donors. According to a later analysis, TCR association rates differed among HLA loci, with DRB1 alleles showing the most associated TCRs and HLA-C alleles showing the fewest. Assigning TCR associations to individual alleles was difficult when HLA alleles, especially DR and DQ, strongly co-occurred. The only immune exposure information available for the cohort was CMV serostatus. Correlated functional status among segregating V segments might be attributable to linkage disequilibrium, but an unknown experimental factor could not be ruled out. In a later analysis, around 15,000 TCR beta sequences were associated with specific HLA alleles at a false discovery rate of 0.05. In both the original and validation cohorts, the classifier was reported to diagnose cytomegalovirus status with high specificity and sensitivity. The study listed 150 to 200 TCR beta chains as associated with cytomegalovirus. According to a later analysis, parvovirus B19, influenza, CMV and Epstein-Barr virus appeared linked to several top co-occurrence clusters. Compared with the approximately 600-donor mean, donors in an Asian-associated ancestry cluster had fewer N-insertions in productive TCRs, according to a later genetic analysis. A cluster of highly shared sequence variants was judged likely to be a technical artifact of the sequencing pipeline. The authors suggested that the approach could potentially be generalized to other disease states and immunological phenotypes. Compared with equally common non-associated chains, HLA-associated TCR beta chains in a later analysis were more clonally expanded and had lower generation probabilities. Across donors, most TCR sequences were observed very rarely, whereas some public TCRs were present in many individuals. Because HLA typing was missing for some donors at each locus, association tests included only the typed subset. Presence/absence analyses assumed roughly uniform sequencing depth across donors, an assumption that may not hold. In a later analysis, most CMV-associated TCR beta chains were found to appear HLA-restricted, with HLA associations seemingly driven largely by CMV exposure. Broadly in line with IMGT annotations, most TCR beta V segments showed up in productive rearrangements about 87% or about 30% of the time in an earlier analysis of several hundred of the donors. Some IMGT-functional V segments, including TRBV6-2 and TRBV6-3, could not be told apart with the 87-base-pair reads, so those segments were excluded. This cohort had only TCR beta chains sequenced, and the lack of alpha or paired-chain data limited which features could be detected.

Sequencing was done on a sample of PBMCs. This chain joins TRBV30 to TRBJ1-2; 12 nucleotides in the junction match TRBD1. The sequence was obtained from a female donor in good health and CMV-seronegative. The sequence in DNA is TGTGCCTGGAAAGTGGGACAGGGGGCTTTTTTTGGCTACACCTTC. The translation is CAWKVGQGAFFGYTF.